This entry lists 13 T cell receptor beta chains sequenced from one sample in a study of regulatory T cells in long-lasting Graves disease. This sample's time point: persistent/refractory GD, antithyroid drugs over 5 years with positive TRAb. Construction of the TCR library relied on RNA isolated from PBMCs. Library construction for TCR beta used iRepertoire HTBI primers and Arm-PCR of CDR3 regions. TCRdb recomputed calls from the multiplex PCR reads with MiXCR, one row per CDR3 protein. The sample shows 350,000 to 450,000 distinct CDR3 sequences, around 20% of them seen only once. The specimen was peripheral blood mononuclear cells (PBMCs), collected when the disease was refractory, from a patient treated with antithyroid drugs. The receptors derive from a female donor with Graves disease.

Ten or more counts support this clonotype. This rearrangement joins TRBV7-3 to TRBJ2-5; D unresolved. Germline CDR1 and CDR2: SGHTA and FQGTGA. CDR3 size: 13 residues. V was trimmed by 3 bases and J by 5 bases, leaving 10 bases between them. In nucleotides, the CDR3 is TGTGCCAGCAGCTTGTCCCCGCAGGAGACCCAGTACTTC. Its translation is CASSLSPQETQYF.

This clonotype was counted at least ten times. The J gene is TRBJ2-5, the V gene TRBV28; D uncertain. Germline V CDR1 and CDR2: MDHEN, SYDVKM. V lost 6 bases, J lost 5 bases, and 10 bases lay in between. This CDR3 is built from 12 residues. CDR3 amino acids: CASSRLEETQYF. DNA for the CDR3: TGTGCCAGCAGCCGATTAGAGGAGACCCAGTACTTC.

This clonotype was seen only a few times. This sequence joins TRBV29-1 and TRBJ1-1; possible D gene TRBD1, 5 bases. The ends were cut back, 7 bases at V and 4 bases at J, with 19 bases in the middle. The CDR3 consists of 14 residues. Per the germline V gene, CDR1 is SQVTM and CDR2 is ANQGSEA. CDR3 bases: TGCAGCGCTGTGGTGGGGGGGGATTTCACTGAAGCTTTCTTT. Translating gives CSAVVGGDFTEAFF.

The V gene is TRBV12-3 or TRBV12-4, the J gene TRBJ2-3; D may be TRBD1 or TRBD2 (5 bases each). The CDR3 has 15 amino acids. Trimming stripped 6 bases from V and 6 bases from J, with 19 bases between. DNA of the CDR3: TGTGCCAGCAGCCCAGTCGGGACCAACGGCGATACGCAGTATTTT. Residues: CASSPVGTNGDTQYF.

This clonotype was seen more than once but under ten times. The DNA of the CDR3 is TGTGCCACCTTCGGTAGTAGCGGCACCGGGGAGCTGTTTTTT. This sequence encodes CATFGSSGTGELFF. The chain has TRBV10-3 and TRBJ2-2; perhaps TRBD2 as D (6 bases). V gave up 10 bases and J gave up 4 bases, with 16 bases separating them. This CDR3 comprises 14 residues. The germline CDR1 and CDR2 sequences are ENHRY and SYGVKD.

V usage is TRBV19 and J usage is TRBJ2-1; D is possibly TRBD2 (5 bases). Germline-derived CDR1 and CDR2 are LNHDA and SQIVND (reference sequence). This CDR3 spans 14 amino acids. Trimming removed 5 bases at V and 4 bases at J, with 12 bases between. CDR3 loop: CASSPGGWYNEQFF. The CDR3 DNA reads TGTGCCAGTAGTCCCGGAGGTTGGTACAATGAGCAGTTCTTC.

V gene TRBV12-5 combines with J gene TRBJ2-3, with TRBD1 matching 10 bases. Per germline, CDR1 LGHNT and CDR2 FRNRAP. V trimming: 4 bases; J trimming: 0 bases; junction bases outside the gene matches: 4. The CDR3 covers 16 residues. CDR3 sequence: CASGSGTGVSTDTQYF. DNA for the CDR3: TGTGCTAGTGGTTCAGGGACAGGGGTTAGCACAGATACGCAGTATTTT.

This clonotype has at least ten counts. The chain couples TRBV7-8 to TRBJ2-7, with D uncertain. Trimming removed 1 base at V and 3 bases at J, with 4 bases between. The CDR3 has 12 amino acids. CDR1 and CDR2 (germline): SGHVS, FQNEAQ. DNA for the CDR3: TGTGCCAGCAGCTTAGACTTCTACGAGCAGTACTTC. Translating gives CASSLDFYEQYF.

In this sample, this clonotype turned up many times. The chain couples TRBV2 to TRBJ2-7; 10 bases map to TRBD2. With 7 bases clipped from V and 2 bases from J, the junction kept 11 bases outside the gene matches. CDR3 length equals 16 residues. Germline lookup yields CDR1 SNHLY and CDR2 FYNNEI. The CDR3 sequence is CASTLSGTSVTYEQYF. CDR3 in DNA: TGTGCCAGCACTCTATCAGGGACTAGCGTGACCTACGAGCAGTACTTC.

V and J are TRBV27 and TRBJ1-5; 7 bases map to TRBD1. The trim removed 6 bases at V and 6 bases at J, leaving 8 bases unmatched. Germline lookup yields CDR1 MNHEY and CDR2 SMNVEV (reference sequence). This CDR3 is built from 14 residues. This CDR3 is CASSPTGLTQPQHF. In DNA, the CDR3 is TGTGCCAGCAGCCCGACAGGGCTTACTCAGCCCCAGCATTTT.

The gene calls are TRBV18 and TRBJ1-2; no reliable D call. V shed 2 bases and J shed 8 bases, with 12 bases lying between them. The germline V gene has CDR1 KGHSH and CDR2 LQKENI. This CDR3 comprises 13 residues. Here the CDR3 DNA reads TGTGCCAGCTCACCAGGAAATGAGGGCGGCTACACCTTC. Residues: CASSPGNEGGYTF.

In this sample, this clonotype turned up many times. The rearrangement joins TRBV15 to TRBJ2-7; 7 nucleotides line up with TRBD1. This CDR3 is built from 14 residues. The J segment lost 3 bases and the V segment lost 3 bases, leaving 5 bases of the junction unmatched. The V gene's germline CDR1 is LNHNV and CDR2 YYDKDF (reference sequence). CDR3 sequence reads: CATSSRDRGYEQYF. DNA for the CDR3: TGTGCCACCAGCAGCCGGGACAGAGGCTACGAGCAGTACTTC.

This chain joins TRBV12-3 or TRBV12-4 and TRBJ1-5; D might be TRBD1 (6 bases). The CDR3 covers 14 residues. V lost 2 bases and J 3 bases, leaving 8 bases between the germline ends. The CDR3 reads CASSLLGANQPQHF. CDR3 coding DNA: TGTGCCAGCAGTTTATTGGGGGCCAATCAGCCCCAGCATTTT.